This T cell receptor (beta chain) is from a study of tumor and adjacent non-tumor tissue in lung cancer. Study overall: There were 12 adenocarcinoma, a couple of squamous cell carcinoma and 1 small cell lung cancer cases.

No cell sorting was done before RNA was extracted from the tissue. The library came from three nested PCR rounds adapted from ARM-PCR protocols. TCRdb fed the multiplex PCR reads into MiXCR, producing one record per CDR3 protein. The sample carries more than 60,000 distinct CDR3 sequences, around four fifths recorded once. Concerning this clonotype itself: Being one base from a much bigger clone, this may be a read error.

The CDR3 runs 13 residues. The germline gives CDR1 DFQATT, CDR2 SNEGSKA (reference sequence). The V call is TRBV20-1, the J call TRBJ2-3; D might be TRBD2 (5 bases). The sample comprised lung tumor tissue. The receptor's source is a woman aged 45-60 years with non-small cell lung cancer. The CDR3 region has the DNA TGCAATGCTGAGGTTAGCGGCACAGATACGCAGTATTTT. Amino acid sequence: CNAEVSGTDTQYF.